This record covers a single T cell receptor (beta chain). Its antigen is still unknown. These data originate in a study of cytomegalovirus exposure and HLA in healthy donors. The CDR3 is made up of 20 amino acids. J lost 0 bases, V lost 4 bases, and 17 bases had no gene match. Germline V CDR1 and CDR2: SGDLS, YYNGEE. PCR involved 60 Vbeta and 13 Jbeta primers. Sequenced by immunoSEQ multiplex PCR; TCRdb stores in-frame clones only, minus some. The sample lists under 110,000 clones; 65% to 85% were seen once. Study outcomes and limitations: Prior analysis indicated that the majority of TCR beta V segments exhibited productivity approximately 90% or approximately 30% of the time.

V gene TRBV9 combines with J gene TRBJ1-5; 9 nucleotides align to TRBD1. This TCR was sampled from a man aged 50 or older in good health and CMV-seronegative. Sequenced sample: PBMCs. Written as DNA, the CDR3 is TGTGCCAGCAGCCCCCTTGGGCGGGACAGGGTTTATCGTAGCAATCAGCCCCAGCATTTT. Translating gives CASSPLGRDRVYRSNQPQHF.